Sequencing of this T cell receptor (beta chain) was carried out in a study of cytotoxic CD8 clonotypes in ibrutinib-treated CLL. Cryopreserved PBMCs supplied about 2.1 micrograms of genomic DNA for TCR beta libraries. Study outcomes and limitations: Contraction or stability on treatment characterized the public clonotypes, which were uncommon.

About this clone: Antigen specificity is unknown.

Germline V CDR1 and CDR2: SGHNT, YENEEA. V was trimmed by 1 base and J by 3 bases, leaving 15 bases between them. The CDR3 consists of 16 residues. Clones were sequenced by immunoSEQ multiplex PCR, and TCRdb holds only the in-frame ones, with some missing. The repertoire has under 300,000 clones, 70% of them found once; the top ten carry just over 15%. This TCR was sampled from a human donor with chronic lymphocytic leukemia. Material: PBMCs, obtained after 24 months of ibrutinib treatment. The J gene is TRBJ2-5, the V gene TRBV11-3; D may be TRBD1 (8 bases). This chain's CDR3 is CASSLGTGRGKETQYF. CDR3 nucleotides: TGTGCCAGCAGCTTAGGGACAGGGCGGGGGAAAGAGACCCAGTACTTC.